The 13 T cell receptor beta chains presented below share a single source sample, sequenced in a study of blood T cell repertoires in COVID-19. Generated by immunoSEQ multiplex PCR, the TCRdb table keeps only in-frame clones and is missing some. Of hundreds of thousands of clones detected, over 80% appear once; the ten largest clones hold under 0.3%. The sample was peripheral blood. All receptors come from a woman younger than 35 with acute or convalescent COVID-19.

This clone came up many times. The rearrangement uses TRBV18 and TRBJ1-3; 7 bases fit TRBD1. There are 18 residues in the CDR3. V lost 1 base and J lost 0; bases outside the gene matches: 9. Germline CDR1 reads KGHSH; CDR2 reads LQKENI. The CDR3 protein is CASSPRMTGSSSGNTIYF. The DNA for the CDR3 is TGTGCCAGCTCACCACGAATGACAGGGTCCTCCTCTGGAAACACCATATATTTT.

The chain has TRBV9 and TRBJ1-6; D perhaps matches TRBD1 (5 bases). Trimming took 0 bases from V and 10 from J, leaving 17 bases between them. The V gene's germline CDR1 is SGDLS and CDR2 YYNGEE. The CDR3 sequence is 16 residues long. The CDR3 region is CASSVEETDRRSPLHF. The CDR3 DNA follows: TGTGCCAGCAGCGTAGAAGAGACAGATCGTCGGTCACCCCTCCACTTT.

The V and J genes are TRBV3-1 (or the pseudogene TRBV3-2) and TRBJ2-7, with 9 bases lining up with TRBD1. J gave up 4 bases and V 4 bases, and 20 bases lay outside the gene matches. The germline CDR1 and CDR2 sequences are LGHDT and YNNKEL (reference sequence). This CDR3 region has 19 residues. The CDR3 sequence is CASSPTGQGRGYGAYEQYF. CDR3 in DNA: TGTGCCAGCAGCCCCACCGGACAGGGGAGAGGGTATGGAGCGTACGAGCAGTACTTC.

This clone was recorded once. V usage is TRBV19 and J usage is TRBJ1-5, with D uncertain. V was trimmed by 1 base and J by 3 bases, leaving 13 bases between them. CDR1 is LNHDA, CDR2 SQIVND, per germline (reference sequence). CDR3 length: 16 amino acids. The CDR3 region is CASSIARGLDNQPQHF. DNA of the CDR3: TGTGCCAGTAGTATAGCCCGTGGGCTCGACAATCAGCCCCAGCATTTT.

J is TRBJ2-4 and V is TRBV27, with D perhaps TRBD1 (6 bases). CDR1 is MNHEY, CDR2 SMNVEV, per germline (reference sequence). Trimming pared 4 bases from V and 3 bases from J, leaving 19 bases between. CDR3 length: 17 amino acids. CDR3 nucleotide sequence: TGTGCCAGCAGTTCCCCAACCAAAGGGGGAGACAAAAACATTCAGTACTTC. Translating gives CASSSPTKGGDKNIQYF.

The genes are TRBV10-3 and TRBJ1-1; D remains ambiguous. Germline lookup yields CDR1 ENHRY and CDR2 SYGVKD. The V end was cut by 7 bases, the J end by 5 bases, with 14 bases between. This CDR3 spans 13 amino acids. The chain's CDR3 is CAITPERRTEAFF. DNA for the CDR3: TGTGCCATCACTCCGGAGCGAAGGACTGAAGCTTTCTTT.

As to this clone: Germline is not matched at one junction end, which may reflect a read error. The chain uses TRBV7-9 and TRBJ1-1; 7 bases fit TRBD1. This CDR3 comprises 12 residues. Per germline, CDR1 SEHNR and CDR2 FQNEAQ (reference sequence). CDR3 sequence: CASSFYGQDPVF. CDR3 DNA sequence: TGTGCCAGCAGCTTCTATGGACAGGACCCTGTTTTT.

The chain links TRBV6-2 or TRBV6-3 to TRBJ2-1; D remains unclear. Trimming cost V 3 bases and J 4 bases, with 10 bases left between them. This CDR3 region has 14 residues. In germline, CDR1 is MNHEY, CDR2 SVGEGT. The CDR3 spells CASSYGQLYNEQFF. The CDR3 nucleotides read TGTGCCAGCAGTTATGGGCAGCTTTACAATGAGCAGTTCTTC.

V gene TRBV30 combines with J gene TRBJ2-2, with 7 bases identical to TRBD1. Trimming removed 4 bases from V and 4 bases from J; junction bases left unmatched: 6. CDR3 length: 14 amino acids. Germline V gives CDR1 GTSNPN, CDR2 SVGIG (reference sequence). The CDR3, as DNA: TGTGCCTGGAAGGGGGACAGATCCACCGGGGAGCTGTTTTTT. The encoded protein is CAWKGDRSTGELFF.

This sequence joins TRBV2 and TRBJ2-1; D perhaps matches TRBD2 (6 bases). The CDR3 spans 18 residues. The germline V gene encodes CDR1 SNHLY and CDR2 FYNNEI. V lost 6 bases, J lost 0 bases, and 21 bases lay in between. The CDR3 DNA reads as TGTGCCAGCAGGGGGACTTTTTATATGGGGAGCTCCTACAATGAGCAGTTCTTC. The encoded protein is CASRGTFYMGSSYNEQFF.

The V call is TRBV2, the J call TRBJ1-5, with D unclear. V lost 3 bases and J 3 bases, leaving 12 bases between the germline ends. Germline V CDR1 and CDR2: SNHLY, FYNNEI. The CDR3 loop spans 15 amino acids. The CDR3 is CASSESGSLNQPQHF. The CDR3, as DNA: TGTGCCAGCAGTGAGTCCGGGAGCCTCAATCAGCCCCAGCATTTT.

J is TRBJ1-1 and V is TRBV5-6; 10 positions agree with TRBD1. The V gene's germline CDR1 is SGHDT and CDR2 YYEEEE. This CDR3 has 16 residues. The junction had 12 bases not matched to a gene; V was cut back by 4 bases and J by 6 bases. This chain's CDR3 is CASSPTTGGGGAEAFF. The CDR3 DNA is TGTGCCAGCAGCCCTACGACAGGGGGCGGGGGAGCTGAAGCTTTCTTT.

The rearrangement links TRBV4-1 to TRBJ1-5; TRBD1 matches 9 bases. Germline CDR1 and CDR2: MGHRA and YSYEKL. V lost 0 bases to trimming and J lost 0 bases; unmatched junction nucleotides: 3. The CDR3 spans 17 residues. The CDR3: CASSQEGTGYSNQPQHF. Here the CDR3 DNA reads TGCGCCAGCAGCCAAGAAGGGACAGGGTATAGCAATCAGCCCCAGCATTTT.